Given below is one T cell receptor beta chain in context. Its antigen is currently unknown. With 60 Vbeta and 13 Jbeta primers, the PCR was carried out. The assay was immunoSEQ multiplex PCR, and TCRdb's table has in-frame clones only and misses some. This sample has approximately 130,000 clones, with roughly 85% found just once. These data originate in a study of cytomegalovirus exposure and HLA in healthy donors. V was clipped by 4 bases and J by 9 bases, with 26 bases between them. The germline gives CDR1 SGDLS, CDR2 YYNGEE. The CDR3 length is 18 residues. Overall study findings and caveats: Confirmation in vitro established that a few CMV-associated chains were specific for CMV antigens. A later analysis reportedly found that, within productive TCRs, an Asian-associated ancestry cluster had fewer N-insertions than the mean observed across the approximately 700 donors.

This chain uses TRBV9 with TRBJ2-6, with D perhaps matching TRBD2 (5 bases). The sample consisted of PBMCs. The TCR sequence derives from a woman aged 30 to 39 in good health and CMV-seropositive. CDR3 DNA: TGTGCCAGCAGCTTCCTCCGGACGGGAACCTTAGGAGACAACGTCCTGACTTTC. The encoded protein is CASSFLRTGTLGDNVLTF.